This TCR beta chain was found in a study of regulatory T cells in long-lasting Graves disease (TCRdb year 2021). At the level of the whole study: Persistent Graves' disease meant more than 5 years of antithyroid drug treatment with TSH receptor autoantibodies that stayed positive. Peripheral blood TCR sequencing and RNA sequencing compared persistent Graves' disease patients with newly diagnosed Graves' disease patients. The study was registered as a clinical trial and conducted in China. TCR sequencing covered some 13 persistent and 20 or so newly diagnosed Graves' disease patients, approximately 33 samples in total. Antithyroid drugs had been taken for approximately 9.7 years on average by persistent Graves' disease patients in the clinical cohort.

The sample holds many counts of this clonotype. Its antigen is not yet known. There are no base qualities to consult, and no much larger clone falls within one base. Libraries were built with multiplex PCR. The sequencer was an Illumina HiSeq 4000. To build TCR beta libraries, CDR3 regions were amplified by Arm-PCR using iRepertoire HTBI primers. Gel purification was performed on PCR products prior to sequencing. Processing in the source paper ran as follows. A total of 62 TRBV and 14 TRBJ segments were identified across samples and were used for gene usage analysis of CDR3 amino acid clonotypes. Filtered high-quality paired reads were merged into contigs using COPE and FqMerger. BLAST was used to align contigs to IMGT TRBV, TRBD and TRBJ reference genes, with CDR3 defined following IMGT. Any clonotype with a frequency above 0.1% was classified as a highly expanded clone. Shannon entropy was used to measure repertoire diversity, and the Gini coefficient was used to measure V-J evenness. A clonotype found in more than one individual was treated as public. TCRdb ran its own pipeline on the public reads, namely fastp trimming at Q25 and MiXCR clone calling, and kept in-frame beta chains. Entries that share a CDR3 protein sequence are merged under the most common genes and DNA. The V and J calls, along with clone size, are taken from TCRdb and not from the paper's own processing. The sample includes approximately 360,000 distinct CDR3 sequences, with 20% to 25% observed a single time. Clones ranked in the top ten supply 25% to 30% of the sample.

Per the publication, the time point label means: persistent/refractory GD, antithyroid drugs over 5 years with positive TRAb. For both TCR sequencing and RNA sequencing, RNA was extracted from PBMCs in TRIzol. Graves' disease was diagnosed according to American Thyroid Association guidelines. Patients were recruited from an endocrinology department in Xi'an, China. Each patient gave roughly 10 milliliters of peripheral blood, collected in an EDTA anticoagulant tube. Ficoll Paque Plus density gradient separation was used to isolate PBMCs, and no further T cell sorting was performed. An Agilent 2100 Bioanalyzer and agarose gel were used to check RNA quality, and a NanoDrop 2000 was used to measure RNA concentration. Broad study findings and their caveats: Sequencing and analysis were limited to the TCR beta chain. The authors noted that the small sample size was a limitation that may lower accuracy. TRBV28, TRBJ1-2 and TRBJ2-5 were preferentially used in persistent disease, while TRBV20-1 and TRBJ2-1 were favored in newly diagnosed disease. Because the primary lesion, thyroid tissue, could not be accessed, the study looked at peripheral blood alone. More public clonotypes were shared among persistent patients (around 2,600) than among newly diagnosed patients (roughly 1,000). Compared with newly diagnosed patients, patients with persistent Graves' disease had lower TCR Shannon entropy and fewer highly expanded clones, which suggests clonal expansion.

CDR1 and CDR2 (SNHLY, FYNNEI) derive from the germline V gene. The V end loses 2 bases and the J end loses 4 bases, and a stretch of 18 bases separates them. Measured from the cysteine to the phenylalanine, the CDR3 is 16 residues long. Solely the CDR3 DNA is kept, with 48 bases framed from the first base. The source was peripheral blood mononuclear cells (PBMCs), collected when the disease was refractory, from a patient treated with antithyroid drugs. The sequence came from a middle-aged woman with Graves disease. Donor details come from another sample of the same person, matched by shared clones. The chain uses TRBV2 and TRBJ2-7, and the D gene may be TRBD1, 5 bases matching. Read as DNA, the sequence is TGTGCCAGCAGTGAAAGGGGTAATACCTTATTATACGAGCAGTACTTC. Translated, it gives CASSERGNTLLYEQYF.